The rows below give T cell receptor beta chains drawn from one sample of a study of blood T cell repertoires in COVID-19. TCRdb's table, derived via immunoSEQ multiplex PCR, lists solely in-frame clones and lacks some. Of 250,000 to 300,000 clones in the sample, 88% were seen once. Sequencing was performed on PBMCs or T cells enriched from blood (not recorded which). The receptors derive from a woman aged 25 to 45 who had recovered from COVID-19. Both conserved end residues are part of each CDR3. The D gene is left open where the match is weak. A row's size may be missing; if present it is once, few, many or a size class.

>few|TRBJ1-1|TRBV24-1|NA
TGTGCCACGGCCAGGGGCACTGAAGCTTTCTTT
CATARGTEAFF
>NA|TRBJ2-1|TRBV5-1|TRBD1
TGCGCCAGCAGTTTCGGACAGGGGCATACTGGTGAGCAGTTCTTC
CASSFGQGHTGEQFF
>few|TRBJ1-2|TRBV28|NA
TGTGCCAGCAAACGGAACTATGGCTACACCTTC
CASKRNYGYTF
>NA|TRBJ2-7|TRBV2|NA
TGTGCCAGCAGGATACAGGGTTACGAGCAGTACTTC
CASRIQGYEQYF
>NA|TRBJ1-5|TRBV19|TRBD1
TGTGCCAGTAACATAAACAGGGGAATTCAGCCCCAGCATTTT
CASNINRGIQPQHF
>NA|TRBJ2-7|TRBV11-2|NA
TGTGCCAGCAGCTTATTAGCGGGACAGGGCCGCGAGCAGTACTTC
CASSLLAGQGREQYF
>NA|TRBJ2-7|TRBV7-7|TRBD1
TGTGCTAGCAGCTTAGGCCCCGGGACAGGGGGCGACGAGCAGTACTTC
CASSLGPGTGGDEQYF
>NA|TRBJ1-4|TRBV30|NA
TGTGCCTGGAGTGTACAGTTATCCGCCGGCCCCCATCCTAATGAAAAACTGTTTTTT
CAWSVQLSAGPHPNEKLFF
>NA|TRBJ2-2|TRBV5-4|NA
TGTGCCAGCAGCCAGCTAACAGGGTGGCGGACCGGGGAGCTGTTTTTT
CASSQLTGWRTGELFF
>few|TRBJ2-1|TRBV7-9|TRBD2
TGTGCCAGCACTCTAGCGGGAGGGCTAAATGAGCAGTTCTTC
CASTLAGGLNEQFF
>NA|TRBJ2-7|TRBV18|TRBD1
TGTGCCAGCTCACCACTCGGACAGGGTTCCTACGAGCAGTACTTC
CASSPLGQGSYEQYF
>NA|TRBJ2-5|TRBV29-1|NA
TGCAGCGTTGGACGGGGCAGAGGGGAGGTCGAAACCCAGTACTTC
CSVGRGRGEVETQYF
>NA|TRBJ1-5|TRBV19|NA
TGTGCCAGTAGTATAGGAGGAGGTACGGGCAATCAGCCCCAGCATTTT
CASSIGGGTGNQPQHF
>NA|TRBJ2-3|TRBV5-1|TRBD2
TGCGCCAGCAGCGTCGGGCGGGGGGGAGGCACAGATACGCAGTATTTT
CASSVGRGGGTDTQYF
>few|TRBJ2-3|TRBV5-4|NA
TGTGCCAGCAGAACTGAGTATGAGGTCAGCACAGATACGCAGTATTTT
CASRTEYEVSTDTQYF
>NA|TRBJ2-7|TRBV7-3|NA
TGTGCCAGCAGCTTAAGCCCAGGTCTCCCCTACGAGCAGTACTTC
CASSLSPGLPYEQYF
>once|TRBJ2-3|TRBV5-1|TRBD1
TGCGCCAGCAGCTCCACCGGGACAGGGGGCGCAGATACGCAGTATTTT
CASSSTGTGGADTQYF
>NA|TRBJ2-7|TRBV6-5|TRBD1
TGTGCCAGCAGATTACAGGGGTATGCCTACGAGCAGTACTTC
CASRLQGYAYEQYF
>NA|TRBJ1-2|TRBV3-1/TRBV3-2|TRBD1
TGTGCCAGCAGCCCCGCCCATAGGGGACAGAACTATGGCTACACCTTC
CASSPAHRGQNYGYTF
>NA|TRBJ2-1|TRBV10-1|NA
TGCGCCAGCAGTGACCGCGGGACAGCCTACAATGAGCAGTTCTTC
CASSDRGTAYNEQFF
>NA|TRBJ1-6|TRBV6-6|TRBD1
TGTGCCAGCAGCAATGACAGGGGACGGAATTCACCCCTCCACTTT
CASSNDRGRNSPLHF
>NA|TRBJ2-1|TRBV9|TRBD2
TGTGCCAGCAGCGTAGGTAGCGGGTGGGGGGTGAATGAGCAGTTCTTC
CASSVGSGWGVNEQFF
>NA|TRBJ2-1|TRBV28|NA
TGTGCCAGCAGTTACTACATCCCCCGGAGGGACAATGAGCAGTTCTTC
CASSYYIPRRDNEQFF